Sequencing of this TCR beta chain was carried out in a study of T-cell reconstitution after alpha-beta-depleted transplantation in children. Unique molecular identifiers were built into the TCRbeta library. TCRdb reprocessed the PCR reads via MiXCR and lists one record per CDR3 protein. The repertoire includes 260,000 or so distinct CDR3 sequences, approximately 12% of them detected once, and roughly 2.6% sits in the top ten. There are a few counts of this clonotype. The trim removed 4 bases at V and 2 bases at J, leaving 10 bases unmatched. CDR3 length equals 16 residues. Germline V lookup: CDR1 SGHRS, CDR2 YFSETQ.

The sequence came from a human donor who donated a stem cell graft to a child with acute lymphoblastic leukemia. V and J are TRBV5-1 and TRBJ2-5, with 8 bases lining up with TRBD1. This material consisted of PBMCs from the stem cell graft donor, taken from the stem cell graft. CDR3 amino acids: CASSAYSTGVQETQYF. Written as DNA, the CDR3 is TGCGCCAGCAGCGCCTACTCGACAGGGGTACAAGAGACCCAGTACTTC.